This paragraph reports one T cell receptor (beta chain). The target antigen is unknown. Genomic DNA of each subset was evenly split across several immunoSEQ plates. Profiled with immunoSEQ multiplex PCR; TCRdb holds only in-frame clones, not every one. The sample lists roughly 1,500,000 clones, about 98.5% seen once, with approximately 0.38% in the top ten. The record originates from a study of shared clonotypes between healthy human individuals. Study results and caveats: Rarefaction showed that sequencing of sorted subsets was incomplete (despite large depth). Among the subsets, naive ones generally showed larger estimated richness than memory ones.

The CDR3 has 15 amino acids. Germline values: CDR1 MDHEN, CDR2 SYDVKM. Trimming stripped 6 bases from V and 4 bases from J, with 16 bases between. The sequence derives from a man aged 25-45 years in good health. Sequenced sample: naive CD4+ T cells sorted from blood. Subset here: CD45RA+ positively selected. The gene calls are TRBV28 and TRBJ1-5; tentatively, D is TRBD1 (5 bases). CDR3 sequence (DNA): TGTGCCAGCAGCCCCGCCTCGGCAGGGAATCAGCCCCAGCATTTT. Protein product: CASSPASAGNQPQHF.